The clone carrying this T cell receptor (beta chain) was observed many times. This entry belongs to a study of metastatic and nonmetastatic thyroid tumors. Germline V gives CDR1 KGHSH, CDR2 LQKENI. The CDR3 runs 16 residues. V lost 4 bases and J lost 7; bases outside the gene matches: 11. Not a single patient had been given any form of treatment at any point before undergoing thyroid surgery. In the authors' workflow: A classifier for distant metastasis in papillary thyroid cancer was constructed using CDR3 differences observed across clinicopathological groups. TCRdb re-clonotyped the PCR reads through MiXCR. What appears here as the V and J calls and clone size reflects TCRdb's work, not the paper's. The repertoire holds some 54,000 clones, with over 15% as singletons.

The sample comprised blood. The clonotype originates from a female donor with papillary thyroid cancer or a benign thyroid nodule (not recorded which). Some clones in this sample may be carry-over from other donors' samples. The chain uses TRBV18 and TRBJ1-2; 11 nucleotides agree with TRBD1. DNA of the CDR3: TGTGCCAGCTCACAGGACAGGGGGCGCGGATCTAGTGGCTACACCTTC. Translated, it gives CASSQDRGRGSSGYTF.